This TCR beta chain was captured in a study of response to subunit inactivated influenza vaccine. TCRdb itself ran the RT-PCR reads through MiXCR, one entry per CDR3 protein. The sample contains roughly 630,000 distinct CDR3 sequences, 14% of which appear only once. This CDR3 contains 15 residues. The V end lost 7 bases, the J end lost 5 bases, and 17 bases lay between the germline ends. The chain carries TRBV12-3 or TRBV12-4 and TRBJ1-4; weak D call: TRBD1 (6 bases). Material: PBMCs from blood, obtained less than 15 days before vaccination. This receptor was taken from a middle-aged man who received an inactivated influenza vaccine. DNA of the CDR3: TGTGCCAGCACCCTAGGGGGTAGCCCGAATGAAAAACTGTTTTTT. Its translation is CASTLGGSPNEKLFF.